Described below is a single TCR beta chain sequence and its context. What this receptor recognizes is not known. Base qualities are not recorded, but no much larger clone differs from it by a single base. TCRbeta CDR3 regions were amplified from genomic DNA by means of the immunoSEQ Assay, a bias-controlled multiplex PCR. As for the original processing: Within the assay, amplification of reference gene primers was used to estimate how many nucleated cells each sample contained. Sequence reads were collapsed and filtered to measure the absolute abundance of every unique TCRbeta CDR3 rearrangement. Productive Simpson clonality was computed per sample as the square root of Simpson's diversity index over productive rearrangements. TCRdb mirrors the immuneACCESS table, restricted to in-frame sequences. Some clones are absent from its copies; in checked studies, under half trace to an unresolved V gene, and the reason for the others is unknown. V and J calls and clone size are those listed in that table; D and trimming were worked out from the DNA. The sample profile shows more than 250,000 clones; roughly nine tenths of them were found once. 6.4% of the sample is taken by the ten largest.

These data are taken from a study of blood T cell repertoires in COVID-19 (TCRdb year 2020). Turning to the overall study: Samples from collaborators originated in the United States, Italy and Spain and spanned both the acute and convalescent phases of COVID-19. Where available, HLA class I and class II types were obtained from metadata supplied by the sample provider rather than from assay-based typing. The samples were drawn from the first 160 participants of the ongoing ImmuneRACE study and from 950 to 1,500 subjects provided by 6 global collaborators. Deeply sampled blood TCRbeta repertoires from subjects exposed to, actively infected with, or recovered from COVID-19 were included in the dataset. Sample metadata almost always included a de-identified subject ID, COVID-19 status, age in years and sex. The prospective study material was composed of cDNA or gDNA derived from T cells, B-cell-depleted T cells, or PBMCs. The repertoires were released in a freely available public database meant as a resource for research on the immune response to SARS-CoV-2.

Overall study results and their limits: The quantity of clinical and demographic metadata differed by source and by participant and was supplied without curation.

A second Seattle source provided samples from volunteer blood donors who had recovered from COVID-19. Collaborating institutions collected whole blood in K2EDTA tubes following their own protocols. For TCRbeta analysis, collaborator samples were shipped as frozen whole blood, as isolated PBMCs, or as DNA extracted from either sample type. The germline V gene provides CDR1 SGHDN and CDR2 FVKESK. Spanning cysteine to phenylalanine, the CDR3 consists of 15 amino acids. Left in the record is the CDR3 DNA by itself, 45 bases read in frame from the first base. V loses 3 bases at its end and J loses 5 bases; junction bases beyond the gene matches: 10.

Sequenced input: peripheral blood. This receptor was identified in a man younger than 35 who had recovered from COVID-19. Rearrangement joined TRBV14 to TRBJ2-7; 7 of the junction bases match TRBD2. The nucleotides read TGTGCCAGCAGCCAGAGCGGGACGGGGCCCAACGAGCAGTACTTC. This encodes CASSQSGTGPNEQYF.